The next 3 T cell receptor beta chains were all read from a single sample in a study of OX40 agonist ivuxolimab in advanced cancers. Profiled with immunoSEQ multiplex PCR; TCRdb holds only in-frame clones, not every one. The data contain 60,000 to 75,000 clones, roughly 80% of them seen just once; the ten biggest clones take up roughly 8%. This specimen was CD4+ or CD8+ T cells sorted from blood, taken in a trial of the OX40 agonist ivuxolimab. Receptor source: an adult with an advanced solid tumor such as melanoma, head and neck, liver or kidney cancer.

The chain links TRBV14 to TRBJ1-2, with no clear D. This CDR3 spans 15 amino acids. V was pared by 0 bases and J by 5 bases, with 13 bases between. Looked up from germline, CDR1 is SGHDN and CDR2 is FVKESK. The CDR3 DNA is TGTGCCAGCAGCCAAGATAGGAGGGCACCTTATGGCTACACCTTC. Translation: CASSQDRRAPYGYTF.

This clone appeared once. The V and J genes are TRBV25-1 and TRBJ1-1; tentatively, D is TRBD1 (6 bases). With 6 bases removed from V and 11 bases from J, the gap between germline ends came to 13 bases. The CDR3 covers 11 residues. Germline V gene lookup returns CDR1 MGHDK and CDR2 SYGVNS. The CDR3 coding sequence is TGTGCCAGCAGGAGGGGGGGGGAGGCTTTCTTT. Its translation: CASRRGGEAFF.

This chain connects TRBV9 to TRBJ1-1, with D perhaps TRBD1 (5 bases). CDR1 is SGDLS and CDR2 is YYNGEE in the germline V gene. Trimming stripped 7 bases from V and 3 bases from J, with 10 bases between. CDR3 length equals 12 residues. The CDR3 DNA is TGTGCCAGCCAGGGAGATTACACTGAAGCTTTCTTT. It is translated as CASQGDYTEAFF.